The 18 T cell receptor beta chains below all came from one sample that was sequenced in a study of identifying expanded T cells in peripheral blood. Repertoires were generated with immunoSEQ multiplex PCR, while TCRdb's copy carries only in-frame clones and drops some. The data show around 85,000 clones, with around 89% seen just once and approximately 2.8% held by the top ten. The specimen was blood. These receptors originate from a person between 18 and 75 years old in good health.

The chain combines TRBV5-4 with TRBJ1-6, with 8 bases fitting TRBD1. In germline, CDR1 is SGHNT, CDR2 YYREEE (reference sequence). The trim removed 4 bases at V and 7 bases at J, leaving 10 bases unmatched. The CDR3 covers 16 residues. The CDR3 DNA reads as TGTGCCAGCAGCGGCGGACAGGGAGGGAAAAATTCACCCCTCCACTTT. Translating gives CASSGGQGGKNSPLHF.

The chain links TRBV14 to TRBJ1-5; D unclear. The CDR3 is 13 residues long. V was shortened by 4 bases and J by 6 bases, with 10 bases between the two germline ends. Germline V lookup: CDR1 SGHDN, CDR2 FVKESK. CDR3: CASSPIGGQPQHF. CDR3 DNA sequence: TGTGCCAGCAGCCCCATAGGTGGTCAGCCCCAGCATTTT.

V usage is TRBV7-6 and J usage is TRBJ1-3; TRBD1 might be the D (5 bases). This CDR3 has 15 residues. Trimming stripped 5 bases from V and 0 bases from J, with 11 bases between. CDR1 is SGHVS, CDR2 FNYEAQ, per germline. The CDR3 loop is CASSRDPGSGNTIYF. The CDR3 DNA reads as TGTGCCAGCAGCCGGGACCCCGGCTCTGGAAACACCATATATTTT. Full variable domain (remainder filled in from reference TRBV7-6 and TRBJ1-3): GAGVSQSPRYKVTKRGQDVALRCDPISGHVSLYWYRQALGQGPEFLTYFNYEAQQDKSGLPNDRFSAERPEGSISTLTIQRTEQRDSAMYRCASSRDPGSGNTIYFGEGSWLTVV.

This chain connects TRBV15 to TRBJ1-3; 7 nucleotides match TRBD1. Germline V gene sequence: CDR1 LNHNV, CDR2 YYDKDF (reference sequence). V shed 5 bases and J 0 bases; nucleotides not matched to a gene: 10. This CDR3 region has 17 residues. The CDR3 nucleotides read TGTGCCACCAGCGGACGACCGGGACAGATCTCTGGAAACACCATATATTTT. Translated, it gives CATSGRPGQISGNTIYF.

CDR3 DNA sequence: TGTGCCAGCAGTTGGGCTAGCGCCCAAGAGACCCAGTACTTC. As protein: CASSWASAQETQYF. The chain uses TRBV27 and TRBJ2-5; TRBD2 is a possible D gene (6 bases). This CDR3 has 14 residues. The ends were cut back, 4 bases at V and 1 base at J, with 10 bases in the middle. Per the germline V gene, CDR1 is MNHEY and CDR2 is SMNVEV (reference sequence).

The DNA of the CDR3 is TGTGCCAGCAGTGACGGGGGAAGCAACTATGGCTACACCTTC. This codes for CASSDGGSNYGYTF. V and J are TRBV6-5 and TRBJ1-2; tentatively, D is TRBD1 (5 bases). V shed 5 bases and J shed 2 bases, with 12 bases lying between them. The CDR3 contains 14 residues. Germline CDR1 MNHEY, CDR2 SVGAGI.

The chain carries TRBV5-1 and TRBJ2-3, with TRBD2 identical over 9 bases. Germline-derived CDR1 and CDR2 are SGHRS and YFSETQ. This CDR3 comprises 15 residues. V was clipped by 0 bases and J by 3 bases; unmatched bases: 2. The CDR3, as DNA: TGCGCCAGCAGCTTGGCTGCGGGGGGGACAGATACGCAGTATTTT. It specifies CASSLAAGGTDTQYF.

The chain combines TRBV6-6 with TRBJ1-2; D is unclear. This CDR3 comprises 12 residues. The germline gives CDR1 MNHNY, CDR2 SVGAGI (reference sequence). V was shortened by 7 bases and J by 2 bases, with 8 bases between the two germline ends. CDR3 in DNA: TGTGCCAGCAAACCGGGGAACTATGGCTACACCTTC. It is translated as CASKPGNYGYTF.

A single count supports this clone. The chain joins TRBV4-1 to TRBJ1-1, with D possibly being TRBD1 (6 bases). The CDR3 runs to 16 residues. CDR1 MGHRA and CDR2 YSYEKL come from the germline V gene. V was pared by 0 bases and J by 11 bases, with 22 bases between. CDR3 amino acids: CASSQDTTGARIVAFF. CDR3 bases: TGCGCCAGCAGCCAAGATACCACGGGGGCGCGTATTGTGGCTTTCTTT.

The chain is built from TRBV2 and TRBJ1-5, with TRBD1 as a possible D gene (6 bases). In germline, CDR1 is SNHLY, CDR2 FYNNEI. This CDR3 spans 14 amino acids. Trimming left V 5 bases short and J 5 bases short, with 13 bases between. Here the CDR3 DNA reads TGTGCCAGCAGTTTTACAGGGCCGCATCAGCCCCAGCATTTT. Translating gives CASSFTGPHQPQHF. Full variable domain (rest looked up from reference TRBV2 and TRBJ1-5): EPEVTQTPSHQVTQMGQEVILRCVPISNHLYFYWYRQILGQKVEFLVSFYNNEISEKSEIFDDQFSVERPDGSNFTLKIRSTKLEDSAMYFCASSFTGPHQPQHFGDGTRLSIL.

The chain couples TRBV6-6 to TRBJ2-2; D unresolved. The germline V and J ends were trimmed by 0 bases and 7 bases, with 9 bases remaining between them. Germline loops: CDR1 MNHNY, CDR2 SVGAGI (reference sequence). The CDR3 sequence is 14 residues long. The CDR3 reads CASSYSTGSGELFF. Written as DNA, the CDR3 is TGTGCCAGCAGTTACTCGACCGGAAGCGGGGAGCTGTTTTTT.

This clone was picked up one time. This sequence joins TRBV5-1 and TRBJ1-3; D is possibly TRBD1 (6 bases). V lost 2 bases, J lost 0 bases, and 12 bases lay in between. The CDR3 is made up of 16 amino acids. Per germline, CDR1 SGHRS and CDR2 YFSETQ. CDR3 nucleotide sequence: TGCGCCAGCAGCTTAGACGGACAGAACTCTGGAAACACCATATATTTT. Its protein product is CASSLDGQNSGNTIYF.

Here the CDR3 reads CASSSLAKNIQYF. In DNA, the CDR3 is TGTGCCAGCAGTTCTCTAGCCAAAAACATTCAGTACTTC. This chain joins TRBV6-5 and TRBJ2-4, with D uncertain. Germline V gene data show CDR1 as MNHEY and CDR2 as SVGAGI. V was trimmed by 4 bases and J by 0 bases, leaving 4 bases between them. The CDR3 consists of 13 residues.

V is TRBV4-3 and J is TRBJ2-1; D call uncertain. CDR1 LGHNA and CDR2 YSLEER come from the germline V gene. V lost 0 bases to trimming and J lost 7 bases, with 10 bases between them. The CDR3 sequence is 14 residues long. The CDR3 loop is CASSQEFRKNEQFF. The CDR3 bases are TGCGCCAGCAGCCAAGAGTTCAGGAAAAATGAGCAGTTCTTC.

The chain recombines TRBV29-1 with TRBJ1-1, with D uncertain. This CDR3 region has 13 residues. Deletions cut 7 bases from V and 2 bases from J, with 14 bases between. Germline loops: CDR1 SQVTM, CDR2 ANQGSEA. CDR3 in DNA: TGCAGCGCCCCGGCGGAGGGCAACACTGAAGCTTTCTTT. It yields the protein CSAPAEGNTEAFF.

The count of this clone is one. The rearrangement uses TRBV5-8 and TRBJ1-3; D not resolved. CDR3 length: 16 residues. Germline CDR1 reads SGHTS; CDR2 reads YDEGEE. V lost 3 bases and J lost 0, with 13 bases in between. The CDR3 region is CASSSSWYYSGNTIYF. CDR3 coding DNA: TGTGCCAGCAGCTCCTCATGGTACTACTCTGGAAACACCATATATTTT. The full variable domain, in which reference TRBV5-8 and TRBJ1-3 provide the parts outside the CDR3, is EAGVTQSPTHLIKTRGQQATLRCSPISGHTSVYWYQQALGLGLQFLLWYDEGEERNRGNFPPRFSGRQFPNYSSELNVNALELEDSALYLCASSSSWYYSGNTIYFGEGSWLTVV.

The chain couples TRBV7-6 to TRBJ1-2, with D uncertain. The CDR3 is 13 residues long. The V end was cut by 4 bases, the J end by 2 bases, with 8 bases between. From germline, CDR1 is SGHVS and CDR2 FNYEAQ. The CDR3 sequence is CASSSTANYGYTF. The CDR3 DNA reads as TGTGCCAGCAGCTCAACGGCAAACTATGGCTACACCTTC.

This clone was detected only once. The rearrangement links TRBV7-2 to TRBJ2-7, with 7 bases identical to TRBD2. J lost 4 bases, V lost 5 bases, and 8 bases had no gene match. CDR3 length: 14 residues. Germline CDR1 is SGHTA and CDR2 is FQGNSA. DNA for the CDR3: TGTGCCAGCAGCGAACTAGCGTCCCCTTACGAGCAGTACTTC. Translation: CASSELASPYEQYF.